One sample yielded the 30 T cell receptor beta chains listed below, sequenced in a study of cytomegalovirus exposure and HLA in healthy donors. Assay: immunoSEQ multiplex PCR; the TCRdb copy retains only in-frame clones and omits some. The sample lists roughly 45,000 clones; approximately 90% were seen once. Source material: PBMCs. These receptors came from a man in his late teens or twenties in good health and CMV-seronegative.

The sample holds a few counts of this clone. The chain couples TRBV6-1 to TRBJ2-1; tentatively, D is TRBD1 (5 bases). Germline V lookup: CDR1 MNHNS, CDR2 SASEGT. The CDR3 is 11 amino acids. The ends were cut back, 5 bases at V and 8 bases at J, with 7 bases in the middle. CDR3 amino acids: CASSWGDEQFF. Here the CDR3 DNA reads TGTGCCAGCAGTTGGGGCGATGAGCAGTTCTTC.

This rearrangement joins TRBV5-1 to TRBJ1-1; 8 bases match TRBD1. The trim removed 8 bases at V and 2 bases at J, leaving 20 bases unmatched. This CDR3 is built from 18 residues. Germline assignment: CDR1 SGHRS and CDR2 YFSETQ. CDR3 residues: CASQSTGTGATANTEAFF. The DNA of the CDR3 is TGCGCCAGTCAATCCACCGGGACAGGAGCTACTGCAAACACTGAAGCTTTCTTT.

This chain connects TRBV12-5 to TRBJ2-1; possible D gene TRBD1, 5 bases. The CDR3 sequence is 13 residues long. Trimming pared 5 bases from V and 4 bases from J, leaving 9 bases between. The germline V gene has CDR1 LGHNT and CDR2 FRNRAP. CDR3 nucleotide sequence: TGTGCTAGTGGTACGACAGAGTACAATGAGCAGTTCTTC. Protein: CASGTTEYNEQFF. Complete variable domain (other parts from reference TRBV12-5 and TRBJ2-1): DARVTQTPRHKVTEMGQEVTMRCQPILGHNTVFWYRQTMMQGLELLAYFRNRAPLDDSGMPKDRFSAEMPDATLATLKIQPSEPRDSAVYFCASGTTEYNEQFFGPGTRLTVL.

The CDR3 sequence is CASSQAQQVVAGELFF. The CDR3 DNA is TGTGCCAGCAGCCAGGCCCAACAGGTGGTTGCCGGGGAGCTGTTTTTT. The gene calls are TRBV14 and TRBJ2-2; the D gene is possibly TRBD1 (5 bases). Germline V gene data show CDR1 as SGHDN and CDR2 as FVKESK. V was shortened by 3 bases and J by 6 bases, with 17 bases between the two germline ends. The CDR3 sequence is 16 residues long.

This chain joins TRBV9 and TRBJ2-1; TRBD1 is a possible D gene (6 bases). V lost 4 bases to trimming and J lost 2 bases, with 16 bases between them. The CDR3 is made up of 16 amino acids. Germline V gene lookup returns CDR1 SGDLS and CDR2 YYNGEE. The CDR3 region has the DNA TGTGCCAGCAGCTTCTCCAGCAGGGGCCCCTACAATGAGCAGTTCTTC. Protein product: CASSFSSRGPYNEQFF.

The V call is TRBV7-3, the J call TRBJ1-6; tentative D call: TRBD1 (6 bases). CDR1 is SGHTA, CDR2 FQGTGA, per germline. This CDR3 has 16 amino acids. Trimming removed 5 bases at V and 8 bases at J, with 19 bases between. The CDR3 here is CASSPPGQPCDSPLHF. Written as DNA, the CDR3 is TGTGCCAGCAGCCCACCCGGACAGCCTTGCGATTCACCCCTCCACTTT.

The chain employs TRBV7-2 and TRBJ1-2, with D possibly TRBD1 on 6 matching bases. Trimming removed 6 bases at V and 3 bases at J, with 11 bases between. There are 13 residues in the CDR3. From germline, CDR1 is SGHTA and CDR2 FQGNSA. In DNA form, the CDR3 reads TGTGCCAGCAGGCAAGGACAGCACTATGGCTACACCTTC. This encodes CASRQGQHYGYTF.

As concerns this clone: Other DNA sequences of this sample code for an identical CDR3. This chain uses TRBV6-6 with TRBJ2-7; perhaps TRBD1 as D (5 bases). Trimming left V 0 bases short and J 4 bases short, with 10 bases between. The CDR3 has 14 amino acids. CDR1 is MNHNY, CDR2 SVGAGI, per germline (reference sequence). In nucleotides, the CDR3 is TGTGCCAGCAGTTACTCGGTCCCAGGGTACGAGCAGTACTTC. Translation gives CASSYSVPGYEQYF.

The rearrangement uses TRBV10-2 and TRBJ2-2; D perhaps matches TRBD2 (7 bases). The CDR3 is 16 amino acids. CDR1 is WSHSY and CDR2 is SAAADI in the germline V gene. V was shortened by 2 bases and J by 0 bases, with 10 bases between the two germline ends. CDR3 coding DNA: TGCGCCAGCAGTGAGAAGGGGGGGACGAACACCGGGGAGCTGTTTTTT. Its translation: CASSEKGGTNTGELFF.

The V and J genes are TRBV27 and TRBJ2-7; TRBD2 matches at 14 bases. The CDR3 spans 16 residues. Trimming at V came to 3 bases and at J to 2 bases, leaving 3 bases not matched to a gene. Germline CDR1 MNHEY, CDR2 SMNVEV (reference sequence). Written as DNA, the CDR3 is TGTGCCAGCAGTTTCGGACTAGCGGGAGGCGCCTACGAGCAGTACTTC. Its translation is CASSFGLAGGAYEQYF.

The rearrangement uses TRBV9 and TRBJ2-5; TRBD1 might be the D (5 bases). Germline CDR1 and CDR2: SGDLS and YYNGEE. This CDR3 is 16 amino acids long. The V end lost 0 bases, the J end lost 4 bases, and 16 bases lay between the germline ends. CDR3 protein: CASSVGRRDVGETQYF. CDR3 DNA: TGTGCCAGCAGCGTAGGGCGCAGGGATGTGGGAGAGACCCAGTACTTC. The variable domain in full, with the rest retrieved from reference TRBV9 and TRBJ2-5, is DSGVTQTPKHLITATGQRVTLRCSPRSGDLSVYWYQQSLDQGLQFLIQYYNGEERAKGNILERFSAQQFPDLHSELNLSSLELGDSALYFCASSVGRRDVGETQYFGPGTRLLVL.

The table lists this clone with a count of one. The chain carries TRBV28 and TRBJ2-1, with 10 bases fitting TRBD1. CDR1 and CDR2 (germline): MDHEN, SYDVKM. The CDR3 length is 16 residues. Trimming at V came to 6 bases and at J to 6 bases, leaving 11 bases not matched to a gene. In nucleotides, the CDR3 is TGTGCCAGCAGCGTTCCGGGACAGGGGCTGTCCAATGAGCAGTTCTTC. The encoded protein is CASSVPGQGLSNEQFF.

The rearrangement uses TRBV7-5 and TRBJ2-2; the table assigns TRBD2, which was not confirmed against the DNA. TRBV7-5 is recorded as a pseudogene. The CDR3 spans 16 residues. CDR3 amino acids: CARSLSESPNTGELFF. The CDR3 nucleotides are TGTGCCAGAAGCTTAAGTGAGTCCCCGAACACCGGGGAGCTGTTTTTT.

The chain uses TRBV7-9 and TRBJ2-5; possible D gene TRBD1, 6 bases. V shed 4 bases and J shed 5 bases, with 17 bases lying between them. CDR1 is SEHNR and CDR2 is FQNEAQ in the germline V gene (reference sequence). The CDR3 loop spans 15 amino acids. The DNA of the CDR3 is TGTGCCAGCAGCTCTAGTCCGACAGGCGGGGAGACCCAGTACTTC. It translates to CASSSSPTGGETQYF.

The V call is TRBV11-1, the J call TRBJ2-1; 10 positions agree with TRBD2. The V segment lost 3 bases and the J segment 9 bases; nucleotides outside the gene matches: 5. This CDR3 has 14 amino acids. Germline loops: CDR1 SGHAT, CDR2 FQDESV (reference sequence). CDR3 residues: CASSFKAGGFEQFF. The DNA for the CDR3 is TGTGCCAGCAGCTTTAAAGCGGGAGGGTTTGAGCAGTTCTTC.

A few counts support this clone. The chain uses TRBV13 and TRBJ2-7, with 11 bases aligning to TRBD1. Germline V gene lookup returns CDR1 PRHDT and CDR2 FYEKMQ (reference sequence). CDR3 length: 16 amino acids. J gave up 2 bases and V 5 bases, and 8 bases lay outside the gene matches. The CDR3, as DNA: TGTGCCAGCAGCGAAGTCCGGGGACAGGGGGCCTACGAGCAGTACTTC. Protein sequence: CASSEVRGQGAYEQYF.

This chain connects TRBV5-1 to TRBJ2-4, with TRBD1 identical over 8 bases. CDR3 length equals 15 residues. Germline V CDR1 and CDR2: SGHRS, YFSETQ. J gave up 0 bases and V 4 bases, and 3 bases lay outside the gene matches. The CDR3 coding sequence is TGCGCCAGCAGCCAGGGGGCCCTAGCCAAAAACATTCAGTACTTC. It yields the protein CASSQGALAKNIQYF.

The gene calls are TRBV6-1 and TRBJ2-7; maybe TRBD1 (6 bases). V was clipped by 5 bases and J by 3 bases, with 17 bases between them. Germline lookup yields CDR1 MNHNS and CDR2 SASEGT. CDR3 length equals 15 residues. The CDR3 coding sequence is TGTGCCAGCAGTTTTACGCCGGGACAATTCTACGAGCAGTACTTC. Protein: CASSFTPGQFYEQYF.

The chain combines TRBV29-1 with TRBJ2-1, with 12 bases identical to TRBD2. Per the germline V gene, CDR1 is SQVTM and CDR2 is ANQGSEA. The ends lost 3 bases at V and 3 bases at J; junction bases unmatched: 6. This CDR3 spans 16 amino acids. CDR3 protein: CSVERGTSGFYNEQFF. CDR3 DNA sequence: TGCAGCGTTGAGAGGGGGACTAGCGGGTTCTACAATGAGCAGTTCTTC.

J is TRBJ2-1 and V is TRBV29-1; D not resolved. Trimming took 4 bases from V and 9 from J, leaving 16 bases between them. This CDR3 comprises 13 residues. Germline loops: CDR1 SQVTM, CDR2 ANQGSEA. The CDR3 sequence: CSVGNTRDTEQFF. CDR3 sequence (DNA): TGCAGCGTTGGTAACACCCGCGACACTGAGCAGTTCTTC.

This clone showed up just once. This chain links TRBV9 with TRBJ2-3; TRBD2 is a possible D gene (7 bases). The CDR3 runs to 18 residues. From germline, CDR1 is SGDLS and CDR2 YYNGEE. Deletions cut 0 bases from V and 2 bases from J, with 19 bases between. CDR3 DNA sequence: TGTGCCAGCAGCGTAGAAGTAGGGAGGGGGTGGTCCACAGATACGCAGTATTTT. The encoded protein is CASSVEVGRGWSTDTQYF.

The chain couples TRBV6-6 to TRBJ2-7; 13 bases match TRBD2. The CDR3 extends over 15 amino acids. V shed 6 bases and J 4 bases; nucleotides not matched to a gene: 6. CDR1 and CDR2 from the germline V gene are MNHNY and SVGAGI (reference sequence). CDR3 residues: CASSERLAGGYEQYF. In DNA, the CDR3 is TGTGCCAGCAGCGAAAGACTAGCGGGAGGTTACGAGCAGTACTTC.

The CDR3 reads CASSSGTGFNQPQHF. The DNA of the CDR3 is TGTGCCAGCAGCTCAGGGACAGGGTTCAATCAGCCCCAGCATTTT. The chain carries TRBV11-1 and TRBJ1-5; 9 positions agree with TRBD1. There are 15 residues in the CDR3. Trimming cost V 4 bases and J 3 bases; bases outside gene matches: 4. Germline-derived CDR1 and CDR2 are SGHAT and FQDESV (reference sequence).

The rearrangement joins TRBV13 to TRBJ1-2, with D hard to call. V lost 2 bases, J lost 4 bases, and 17 bases lay in between. The CDR3 is 16 residues long. Germline V gives CDR1 PRHDT, CDR2 FYEKMQ (reference sequence). As DNA, the CDR3 is TGTGCCAGCAGCTTAAATAACGGCCCTGCGGGCTATGGCTACACCTTC. It is translated as CASSLNNGPAGYGYTF.

This chain joins TRBV19 and TRBJ2-3; 10 bases line up with TRBD1. The V gene end was trimmed by 1 base and the J gene end by 3 bases; junction bases not matched to a gene: 4. Germline V gene sequence: CDR1 LNHDA, CDR2 SQIVND (reference sequence). The CDR3 is 16 amino acids. The CDR3 is CASSIGQGAPTDTQYF. CDR3 in DNA: TGTGCCAGTAGTATAGGACAGGGGGCGCCGACAGATACGCAGTATTTT.

The chain couples TRBV7-2 to TRBJ2-7; TRBD1 aligns across 9 bases. The CDR3 runs to 16 residues. Losses at the gene ends were 1 base for V and 0 bases for J; bases not matched to a gene: 4. Germline CDR1 and CDR2: SGHTA and FQGNSA. This CDR3 reads CASSLVVTGGSYEQYF. DNA of the CDR3: TGTGCCAGCAGCTTAGTGGTGACAGGGGGCTCCTACGAGCAGTACTTC.

V gene TRBV5-6 combines with J gene TRBJ1-2, with a weak D call TRBD1 (5 bases). The germline V gene encodes CDR1 SGHDT and CDR2 YYEEEE. The ends were cut back, 4 bases at V and 8 bases at J, with 12 bases in the middle. The CDR3 totals 12 residues. In DNA, the CDR3 is TGTGCCAGCAGCCAGCCGCAGGGAGGCTACACCTTC. This sequence encodes CASSQPQGGYTF.

The chain combines TRBV7-3 with TRBJ1-2; possibly TRBD1 for D (5 bases). The CDR3 consists of 16 residues. Germline V gene sequence: CDR1 SGHTA, CDR2 FQGTGA. V was clipped by 3 bases and J by 6 bases, with 20 bases between them. CDR3 sequence reads: CASSFLDFGGVNGYTF. CDR3 bases: TGTGCCAGCAGCTTCCTCGACTTTGGGGGGGTGAATGGCTACACCTTC.

V is TRBV14 and J is TRBJ2-5, with TRBD2 as a possible D gene (6 bases). This CDR3 is 16 amino acids long. In germline, CDR1 is SGHDN, CDR2 FVKESK. Trimming left V 4 bases short and J 0 bases short, with 15 bases between. The CDR3 nucleotides read TGTGCCAGCAGCCTCAGGGTGGCGGGGTACCAAGAGACCCAGTACTTC. The encoded protein is CASSLRVAGYQETQYF. Drawing the rest from reference TRBV14 and TRBJ2-5, the complete variable domain is EAGVTQFPSHSVIEKGQTVTLRCDPISGHDNLYWYRRVMGKEIKFLLHFVKESKQDESGMPNNRFLAERTGGTYSTLKVQPAELEDSGVYFCASSLRVAGYQETQYFGPGTRLLVL.

This chain links TRBV6-6 with TRBJ2-5; the match to TRBD1 covers 9 bases. The tail of the sequence fits TRBJ2-7 better, so the J call may be wrong. The CDR3 is made up of 14 amino acids. Looked up from germline, CDR1 is MNHNY and CDR2 is SVGAGI (reference sequence). In DNA, the CDR3 is TGTGCCAGCAGCCGGGACAGGGACCTCTACGAGCAGTACTTC. Translation gives CASSRDRDLYEQYF.